This T cell receptor beta chain was captured in a study of spatial heterogeneity in lung cancer. TCRdb ran MiXCR on the 5' RACE reads and lists one entry per CDR3 protein. The data contain approximately 44,000 distinct CDR3 sequences, roughly 15% of them singletons. The time point was: sample taken at primary tumor resection. This receptor was taken from a male donor with early-stage non-small cell lung cancer. Sample: PBMCs, taken at surgery.

The CDR3 loop is CASSTTSEQRNTEAFF. CDR3 DNA sequence: TGTGCCAGCAGTACCACCTCCGAGCAGCGAAACACTGAAGCTTTCTTT. The chain has TRBV12-3 or TRBV12-4 and TRBJ1-1; D gene ambiguous. The CDR3 is 16 amino acids. Trimming took off 5 bases at V and 2 bases at J, with 18 bases between the two ends.